The entry below describes one T cell receptor (beta chain). Its target is unknown. The data were taken from a study of Ad26.COV2.S vaccination and SARS-CoV-2 variants. About the research overall: It was the COV1001 Ad26.COV2.S trial arm that included the donor. Whole-study results and caveats: Analytic work on TCR breadth and depth might have understated the full extent of total T cell responses.

Treatment: 15 to 20 received Ad26.COV2.S at low or high dose, single or two shots; 5 received placebo; per-sample allocation not given. Collection of samples fell on day 63 after the first vaccine or placebo injection. V was shortened by 6 bases and J by 1 base, with 20 bases between the two germline ends. Germline values: CDR1 MNHEY, CDR2 SMNVEV (reference sequence). The CDR3 sequence is 17 residues long. The protocol was immunoSEQ multiplex PCR, while the TCRdb copy is restricted to in-frame clones and leaves out a portion. The sample gives some 290,000 clones, 70% to 90% of which show up once; 2% to 2.5% is in the top ten.

The chain uses TRBV27 and TRBJ2-3; tentatively, D is TRBD1 or TRBD2 (5 bases each). The material was peripheral blood, obtained in a trial of Ad26.COV2.S vaccine versus placebo. This TCR came from a person between 18 and 60 years old who received the Ad26.COV2.S COVID-19 vaccine or a placebo. The CDR3 loop reads CASSTHRDPKGTDTQYF. The DNA for the CDR3 is TGTGCCAGCAGCACGCACCGGGACCCTAAAGGCACAGATACGCAGTATTTT.